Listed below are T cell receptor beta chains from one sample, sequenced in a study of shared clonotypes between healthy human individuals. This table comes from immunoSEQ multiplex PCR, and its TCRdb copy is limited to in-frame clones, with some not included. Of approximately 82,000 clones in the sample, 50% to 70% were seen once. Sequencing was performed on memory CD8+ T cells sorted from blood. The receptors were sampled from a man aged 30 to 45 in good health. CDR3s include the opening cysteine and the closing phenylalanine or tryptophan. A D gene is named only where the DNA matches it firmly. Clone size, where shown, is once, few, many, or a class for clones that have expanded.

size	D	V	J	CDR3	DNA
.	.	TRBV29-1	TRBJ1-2	CSVVRGEAGYGYTF	TGCAGCGTTGTTCGGGGGGAGGCGGGCTATGGCTACACCTTC
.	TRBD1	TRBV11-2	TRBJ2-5	CASSLEGGAIETQYF	TGTGCCAGCAGCTTAGAAGGGGGCGCGATCGAGACCCAGTACTTC
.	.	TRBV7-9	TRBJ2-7	CASSSAVGGGYEQYF	TGTGCCAGCAGCTCTGCGGTTGGAGGGGGCTACGAGCAGTACTTC
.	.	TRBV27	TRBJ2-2	CASSLSVVSGELFF	TGTGCCAGCAGTTTATCGGTGGTCTCCGGGGAGCTGTTTTTT
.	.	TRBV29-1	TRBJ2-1	CSVENEQFF	TGCAGCGTTGAGAATGAGCAGTTCTTC
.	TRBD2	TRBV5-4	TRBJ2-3	CASSFLAGVFRTDTQYF	TGTGCCAGCAGCTTTCTAGCGGGAGTTTTTCGCACAGATACGCAGTATTTT
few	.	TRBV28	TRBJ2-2	CASKLLAPDTGELFF	TGTGCCAGCAAATTATTAGCCCCTGACACCGGGGAGCTGTTTTTT
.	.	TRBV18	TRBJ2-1	CASSPPRSSSYNEQFF	TGTGCCAGCTCACCACCGCGGTCCAGCTCCTACAATGAGCAGTTCTTC
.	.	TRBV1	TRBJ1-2	CTSRVHVCAKTYGYTF	TGCACCAGCAGGGTTCACGTTTGTGCAAAGACCTATGGCTACACCTTC
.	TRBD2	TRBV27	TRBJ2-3	CASSLLLAGSTDTQYF	TGTGCCAGCAGTTTATTACTAGCGGGCAGCACAGATACGCAGTATTTT
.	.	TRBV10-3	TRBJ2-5	CAISEGGSAETQYF	TGTGCCATCAGTGAGGGGGGGTCCGCGGAGACCCAGTACTTC
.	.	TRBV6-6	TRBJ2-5	CASSYLDGQETQYF	TGTGCCAGCAGTTACCTGGACGGACAAGAGACCCAGTACTTC
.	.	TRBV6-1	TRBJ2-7	CASIVNYEQYF	TGTGCCAGCATTGTTAACTACGAGCAGTACTTC
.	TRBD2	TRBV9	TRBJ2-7	CASSVVTSDEQYF	TGTGCCAGCAGCGTAGTGACTAGCGACGAGCAGTACTTC
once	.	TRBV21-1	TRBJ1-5	CASSSPRGNQPQHF	TGTGCCAGCAGCAGCCCCAGGGGCAATCAGCCCCAGCATTTT
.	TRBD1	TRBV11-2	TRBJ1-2	CASSLGQGTGINYGYTF	TGTGCCAGCAGCTTAGGGCAAGGGACAGGGATTAACTATGGCTACACCTTC
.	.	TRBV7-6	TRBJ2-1	CASSPMGGPGDEQFF	TGTGCCAGCAGCCCAATGGGGGGGCCAGGGGATGAGCAGTTCTTC
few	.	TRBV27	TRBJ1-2	CASSTGTGYGYTF	TGTGCCAGCAGTACTGGGACGGGCTATGGCTACACCTTC
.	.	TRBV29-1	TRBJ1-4	CSGQSRVNEKLFF	TGCAGCGGTCAGAGTCGAGTTAATGAAAAACTGTTTTTT
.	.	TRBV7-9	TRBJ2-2	CASSFPLRELNTGELFF	TGTGCCAGCAGCTTTCCTCTCCGGGAGTTAAACACCGGGGAGCTGTTTTTT
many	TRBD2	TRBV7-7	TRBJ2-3	CASSQGLANTDTQYF	TGTGCCAGCAGCCAGGGACTAGCGAACACAGATACGCAGTATTTT
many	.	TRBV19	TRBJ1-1	CASSTGHLNTEAFF	TGTGCCAGTAGTACAGGACACCTGAACACTGAAGCTTTCTTT
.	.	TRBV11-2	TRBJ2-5	CASSNPREETRETQYF	TGTGCCAGCAGCAACCCTAGGGAAGAGACTAGGGAGACCCAGTACTTC
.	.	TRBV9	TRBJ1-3	CASSPGFGGESGNTIYF	TGTGCCAGCAGCCCTGGCTTCGGGGGGGAGTCTGGAAACACCATATATTTT
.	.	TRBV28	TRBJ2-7	CASEGTSNYEQYF	TGTGCCAGCGAGGGAACCTCGAACTACGAGCAGTACTTC
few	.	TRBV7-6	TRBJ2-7	CASSLTLGVAHEQYF	TGTGCCAGCAGCCTCACTCTTGGGGTCGCGCACGAGCAGTACTTC
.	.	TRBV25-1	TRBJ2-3	CASKHGPLGTDTQYF	TGTGCCAGTAAACATGGACCCTTGGGCACAGATACGCAGTATTTT
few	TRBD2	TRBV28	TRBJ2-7	CASSFLAGAALEQYF	TGTGCCAGCAGTTTTCTAGCGGGAGCCGCCCTCGAGCAGTACTTC